These T cell receptor beta chains were read from a single sample in a study of blood T cell repertoires in COVID-19. Only in-frame clones appear in the TCRdb table, and some are missing; sequencing was by immunoSEQ multiplex PCR. This sample yields around 100,000 clones, of which 87% are seen a single time; 2.5% to 3.5% belongs to the top ten. The source material was peripheral blood. These receptors were taken from a man aged 50 to 60 in a cohort sampled during active COVID-19. The CDR3 runs from the conserved cysteine through the conserved F or W. Fields, in order: J gene, V gene, CDR3 protein.

TRBJ2-2 | TRBV5-1 | CASSTGHSGELFF
TRBJ1-1 | TRBV11-3 | CASGDRIMNTEAFF
TRBJ1-6 | TRBV2 | CASRVLSDNSPLHF
TRBJ2-5 | TRBV7-8 | CASSGRTSGGREGETQYF
TRBJ1-4 | TRBV9 | CASSVEGASNEKLFF
TRBJ2-7 | TRBV9 | CASSVSLSGEQYF
TRBJ1-2 | TRBV28 | CASSLYEGGYTF
TRBJ1-3 | TRBV5-1 | CASSEGVSGNTIYF
TRBJ2-2 | TRBV11-2 | CASSLALLNTGELFF
TRBJ2-5 | TRBV12-5 | CASGLGTGAQETQYF
TRBJ2-1 | TRBV7-2 | CASSPSGVSYNEQFF
TRBJ2-1 | TRBV7-2 | CASSGLAGGGEQFF
TRBJ2-1 | TRBV6-5 | CASSYRGSSYNEQFF
TRBJ2-5 | TRBV15 | CATSRDKASGGQETQYF
TRBJ1-1 | TRBV5-4 | CASSLMDTNTEAFF
TRBJ1-2 | TRBV19 | CASSIALGASNYGYTF
TRBJ2-1 | TRBV3-1/TRBV3-2 | CASSPGPSGPSKDEQFF
TRBJ2-3 | TRBV3-1/TRBV3-2 | CASSRLAGGLDTQYF